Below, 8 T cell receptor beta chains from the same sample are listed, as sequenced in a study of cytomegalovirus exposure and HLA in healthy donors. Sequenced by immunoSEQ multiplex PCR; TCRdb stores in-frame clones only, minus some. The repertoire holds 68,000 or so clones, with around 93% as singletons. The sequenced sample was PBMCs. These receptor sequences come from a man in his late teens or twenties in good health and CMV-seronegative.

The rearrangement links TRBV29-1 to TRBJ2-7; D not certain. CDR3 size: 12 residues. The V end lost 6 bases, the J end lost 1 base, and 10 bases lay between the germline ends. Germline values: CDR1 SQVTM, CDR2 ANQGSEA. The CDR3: CSVESESYEQYF. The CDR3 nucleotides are TGCAGCGTGGAGAGCGAGTCCTACGAGCAGTACTTC.

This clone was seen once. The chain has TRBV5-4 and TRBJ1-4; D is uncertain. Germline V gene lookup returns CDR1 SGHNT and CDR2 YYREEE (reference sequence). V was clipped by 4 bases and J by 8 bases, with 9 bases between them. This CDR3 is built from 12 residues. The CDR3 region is CASSGQSEKLFF. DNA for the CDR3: TGTGCCAGCAGCGGGCAGTCGGAAAAACTGTTTTTT.

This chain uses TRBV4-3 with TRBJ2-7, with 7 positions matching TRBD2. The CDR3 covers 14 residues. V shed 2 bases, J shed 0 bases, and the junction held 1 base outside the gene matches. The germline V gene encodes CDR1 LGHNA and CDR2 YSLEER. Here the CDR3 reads CASSQWTSSYEQYF. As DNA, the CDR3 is TGCGCCAGCAGCCAATGGACTAGCTCCTACGAGCAGTACTTC.

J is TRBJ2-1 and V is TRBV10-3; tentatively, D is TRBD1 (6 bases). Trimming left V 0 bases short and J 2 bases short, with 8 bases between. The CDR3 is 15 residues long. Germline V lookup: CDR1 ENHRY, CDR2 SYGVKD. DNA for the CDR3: TGTGCCATCAGTGAGTCAGGGGGTCCCTACAATGAGCAGTTCTTC. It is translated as CAISESGGPYNEQFF.

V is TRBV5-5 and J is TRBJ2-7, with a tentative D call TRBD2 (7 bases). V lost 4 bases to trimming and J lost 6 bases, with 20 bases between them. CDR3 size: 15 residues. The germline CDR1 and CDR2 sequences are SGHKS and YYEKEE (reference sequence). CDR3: CASSPRGGRVVEQYF. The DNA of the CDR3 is TGTGCCAGCAGCCCCAGGGGAGGGAGGGTTGTCGAGCAGTACTTC.

CDR3 sequence reads: CASSLVGQGREKLFF. The CDR3, as DNA: TGTGCCAGCAGCTTGGTGGGACAGGGCCGGGAAAAACTGTTTTTT. V usage is TRBV5-5 and J usage is TRBJ1-4; 9 nucleotides align to TRBD1. J gave up 8 bases and V 0 bases, and 5 bases lay outside the gene matches. Per the germline V gene, CDR1 is SGHKS and CDR2 is YYEKEE (reference sequence). The CDR3 consists of 15 residues. Based on the CDR3 plus reference TRBV5-5 and TRBJ1-4, the full variable domain is DAGVTQSPTHLIKTRGQQVTLRCSPISGHKSVSWYQQVLGQGPQFIFQYYEKEERGRGNFPDRFSARQFPNYSSELNVNALLLGDSALYLCASSLVGQGREKLFFGSGTQLSVL.

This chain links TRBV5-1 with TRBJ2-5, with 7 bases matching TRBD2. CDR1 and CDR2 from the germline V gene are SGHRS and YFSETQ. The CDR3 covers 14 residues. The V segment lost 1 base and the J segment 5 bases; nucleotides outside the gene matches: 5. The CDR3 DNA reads TGCGCCAGCAGCTTGATGGGGGGGGACGAGACCCAGTACTTC. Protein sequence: CASSLMGGDETQYF.

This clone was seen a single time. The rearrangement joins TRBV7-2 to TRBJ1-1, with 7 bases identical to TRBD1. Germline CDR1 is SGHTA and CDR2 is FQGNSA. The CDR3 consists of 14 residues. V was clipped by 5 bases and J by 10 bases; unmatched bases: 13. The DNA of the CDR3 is TGTGCCAGCAGCCCTAATTTTTGGGACAGATCAGCTTTCTTT. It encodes CASSPNFWDRSAFF.